The 20 T cell receptor beta chains below come from one sample, sequenced in a study of cytomegalovirus exposure and HLA in healthy donors. The PCR ran on 60 Vbeta and 13 Jbeta primers. The assay was immunoSEQ multiplex PCR, and TCRdb's table has in-frame clones only and misses some. The repertoire holds 150,000 or so clones, with roughly 79% as singletons. Sequencing was performed on PBMCs. The source of these receptors is a man younger than 40 in good health and CMV-seronegative.

This chain connects TRBV19 to TRBJ2-2; D may be TRBD2 (5 bases). The CDR3 is 15 amino acids. Germline V gene lookup returns CDR1 LNHDA and CDR2 SQIVND (reference sequence). Trimming pared 5 bases from V and 3 bases from J, leaving 13 bases between. The CDR3 protein is CASSLNRGYTGELFF. CDR3 coding DNA: TGTGCCAGTAGTCTTAATCGGGGTTACACCGGGGAGCTGTTTTTT. Filled out from reference TRBV19 and TRBJ2-2, the complete variable domain reads DGGITQSPKYLFRKEGQNVTLSCEQNLNHDAMYWYRQDPGQGLRLIYYSQIVNDFQKGDIAEGYSVSREKKESFPLTVTSAQKNPTAFYLCASSLNRGYTGELFFGEGSRLTVL.

The chain employs TRBV5-4 and TRBJ2-7, with 12 bases lining up with TRBD2. This CDR3 has 15 amino acids. V was pared by 4 bases and J by 6 bases, with 8 bases of the junction left unmatched. The germline gives CDR1 SGHNT, CDR2 YYREEE (reference sequence). The CDR3, as DNA: TGTGCCAGCAGCCCATCTAGCGGGGGGGTTCTCGAGCAGTACTTC. It yields the protein CASSPSSGGVLEQYF.

The V call is TRBV9, the J call TRBJ2-5, with 16 bases identical to TRBD2. The CDR3 extends over 18 amino acids. CDR1 SGDLS and CDR2 YYNGEE come from the germline V gene. V was pared by 4 bases and J by 1 base, with 7 bases of the junction left unmatched. The CDR3 DNA sequence: TGTGCCAGCAGCCCCGGGACTAGCGGGGGGGTCCTCCAAGAGACCCAGTACTTC. Translating gives CASSPGTSGGVLQETQYF.

The chain recombines TRBV5-1 with TRBJ2-5; TRBD2 might be the D (6 bases). Germline V gives CDR1 SGHRS, CDR2 YFSETQ. V was cut by 4 bases and J by 3 bases, with 16 bases left in between. There are 15 residues in the CDR3. Here the CDR3 reads CASSRNRDLKETQYF. In DNA, the CDR3 is TGCGCCAGCAGCCGGAATCGGGACTTGAAAGAGACCCAGTACTTC.

The chain carries TRBV5-5 and TRBJ1-1; 7 positions match TRBD1. V was pared by 3 bases and J by 1 base, with 9 bases of the junction left unmatched. CDR1 SGHKS and CDR2 YYEKEE come from the germline V gene (reference sequence). The CDR3 sequence is 16 residues long. The CDR3 bases are TGTGCCAGCAGCTCGCCGTGGGACAGTCCGAACACTGAAGCTTTCTTT. Translating it yields CASSSPWDSPNTEAFF.

V usage is TRBV5-6 and J usage is TRBJ2-2; D is uncertain. The ends were cut back, 3 bases at V and 4 bases at J, with 4 bases in the middle. This CDR3 contains 12 residues. Germline lookup yields CDR1 SGHDT and CDR2 YYEEEE. CDR3 loop: CASSSGTGELFF. CDR3 in DNA: TGTGCCAGCAGCTCCGGCACCGGGGAGCTGTTTTTT.

The CDR3 reads CASSPSGPGIREKLFF. The CDR3 DNA sequence: TGCGCCAGCAGCCCCTCAGGCCCCGGGATTCGTGAAAAACTGTTTTTT. This chain uses TRBV5-1 with TRBJ1-4; the D is unclear. Trimming removed 4 bases at V and 7 bases at J, with 20 bases between. The germline gives CDR1 SGHRS, CDR2 YFSETQ. The CDR3 sequence is 16 residues long.

This clone was seen a few times. This chain links TRBV10-3 with TRBJ1-4, with 9 bases that match TRBD1. Trimming at V came to 8 bases and at J to 4 bases, leaving 5 bases not matched to a gene. Germline V gene data show CDR1 as ENHRY and CDR2 as SYGVKD. The CDR3 extends over 14 amino acids. CDR3 bases: TGTGCCATCTGCCCGGGACAGGGTAATGAAAAACTGTTTTTT. The encoded protein is CAICPGQGNEKLFF.

This chain connects TRBV7-9 to TRBJ2-2, with D perhaps TRBD2 (6 bases). The ends were cut back, 5 bases at V and 3 bases at J, with 19 bases in the middle. The CDR3 contains 17 residues. CDR1 SEHNR and CDR2 FQNEAQ come from the germline V gene (reference sequence). This chain's CDR3 is CASSPSAGGVHTGELFF. CDR3 DNA sequence: TGTGCCAGCAGCCCTTCCGCGGGCGGGGTCCACACCGGGGAGCTGTTTTTT.

The chain has TRBV11-1 and TRBJ2-1; 7 bases are a match to TRBD2. Trimming took 2 bases from V and 3 from J; bases not matched to a gene: 4. This CDR3 spans 15 amino acids. Germline-derived CDR1 and CDR2 are SGHAT and FQDESV (reference sequence). The CDR3 DNA reads TGTGCCAGCAGCTTATCCCTAGCGGTCTACAATGAGCAGTTCTTC. Its protein is CASSLSLAVYNEQFF.

The chain employs TRBV6-6 and TRBJ1-4, with D maybe TRBD1 (5 bases). The CDR3 sequence is 16 residues long. Germline V gives CDR1 MNHNY, CDR2 SVGAGI (reference sequence). The V gene lost 10 bases and the J gene lost 3 bases, with 21 bases spanning the gap. DNA for the CDR3: TGTGCCACCGCAGGGTCCCGCCCGGGGGCTAATGAAAAACTGTTTTTT. The encoded protein is CATAGSRPGANEKLFF.

V usage is TRBV5-6 and J usage is TRBJ2-3, with D tentatively TRBD2 (6 bases). The germline gives CDR1 SGHDT, CDR2 YYEEEE. V lost 2 bases and J lost 2, with 9 bases in between. This CDR3 region has 14 residues. The CDR3 DNA is TGTGCCAGCAGCTTAGCGGGCCTCACAGATACGCAGTATTTT. Translation: CASSLAGLTDTQYF.

The rearrangement joins TRBV4-1 to TRBJ2-1, with D maybe TRBD2 (5 bases). There are 16 residues in the CDR3. V lost 5 bases and J lost 0, with 14 bases in between. Germline CDR1 MGHRA, CDR2 YSYEKL. CDR3 nucleotide sequence: TGCGCCAGCAGCGCTCTGGACTTACTCTCCTACAATGAGCAGTTCTTC. Protein product: CASSALDLLSYNEQFF.

Concerning this clone itself: The junction and the germline gene differ at one end; a read error may be behind it. CDR3 protein: CAISESTGISF. CDR3 bases: TGTGCCATCAGTGAGTCTACAGGGATTTCTTTC. The V gene is TRBV10-3, the J gene TRBJ1-2; D possibly corresponds to TRBD1 (6 bases). CDR1 ENHRY and CDR2 SYGVKD come from the germline V gene. This CDR3 is built from 11 residues.

The J gene is TRBJ2-3, the V gene TRBV11-2, with unresolved D. Deletions cut 1 base from V and 10 bases from J, with 9 bases between. Germline CDR1 is SGHAT and CDR2 is FQNNGV. The CDR3 is 12 residues long. CDR3 sequence reads: CASSLVLVAQYF. In nucleotides, the CDR3 is TGTGCCAGCAGCTTAGTCCTAGTAGCGCAGTATTTT.

The V and J genes are TRBV5-1 and TRBJ1-1; no reliable D call. V was trimmed by 4 bases and J by 1 base, leaving 14 bases between them. CDR1 is SGHRS and CDR2 is YFSETQ in the germline V gene. This CDR3 has 15 amino acids. The CDR3 DNA sequence: TGCGCCAGCAGCGAGTCGTCTGTTTCGAACACTGAAGCTTTCTTT. As protein: CASSESSVSNTEAFF.

V usage is TRBV11-1 and J usage is TRBJ2-7; 7 bases are shared with TRBD1. Per germline, CDR1 SGHAT and CDR2 FQDESV (reference sequence). The CDR3 sequence is 15 residues long. V dropped 1 base and J dropped 0; count of bases not matched to a gene: 3. Here the CDR3 reads CASSLESGGSYEQYF. The CDR3 coding sequence is TGTGCCAGCAGCTTAGAGTCAGGGGGCTCCTACGAGCAGTACTTC.

The chain employs TRBV6-1 and TRBJ2-5; 10 nucleotides match TRBD1. The CDR3 has 17 residues. With 0 bases clipped from V and 4 bases from J, the junction kept 8 bases outside the gene matches. The germline CDR1 and CDR2 sequences are MNHNS and SASEGT. This CDR3 is CASSEAGTGVFAETQYF. CDR3 nucleotides: TGTGCCAGCAGTGAAGCGGGGACAGGGGTTTTTGCAGAGACCCAGTACTTC.

The rearrangement uses TRBV19 and TRBJ1-5, with TRBD1 matching 7 bases. V lost 0 bases, J lost 9 bases, and 5 bases stayed unmatched. The CDR3 is 14 amino acids. CDR1 and CDR2 (germline): LNHDA, SQIVND (reference sequence). CDR3 sequence (DNA): TGTGCCAGTAGTATAGAGAGGGGGCGTTTGCCCCAGCATTTT. Its translation is CASSIERGRLPQHF.

The V and J genes are TRBV5-6 and TRBJ1-2; D not certain. This CDR3 comprises 13 residues. Trimming took 3 bases from V and 4 from J, leaving 10 bases between them. The germline gives CDR1 SGHDT, CDR2 YYEEEE. CDR3 bases: TGTGCCAGCAGCTCCGCGTCCTTCTATGGCTACACCTTC. As protein: CASSSASFYGYTF.